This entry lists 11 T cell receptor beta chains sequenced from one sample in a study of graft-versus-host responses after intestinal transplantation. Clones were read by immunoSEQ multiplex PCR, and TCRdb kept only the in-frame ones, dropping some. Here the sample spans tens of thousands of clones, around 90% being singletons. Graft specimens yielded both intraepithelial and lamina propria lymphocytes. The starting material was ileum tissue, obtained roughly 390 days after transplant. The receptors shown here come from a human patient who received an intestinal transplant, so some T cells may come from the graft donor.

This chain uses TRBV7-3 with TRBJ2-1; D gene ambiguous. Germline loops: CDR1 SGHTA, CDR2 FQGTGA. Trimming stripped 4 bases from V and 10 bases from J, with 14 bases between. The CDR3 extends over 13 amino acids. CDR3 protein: CASSSTSGTEQFF. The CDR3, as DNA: TGTGCCAGCAGCTCGACCTCGGGCACCGAGCAGTTCTTC.

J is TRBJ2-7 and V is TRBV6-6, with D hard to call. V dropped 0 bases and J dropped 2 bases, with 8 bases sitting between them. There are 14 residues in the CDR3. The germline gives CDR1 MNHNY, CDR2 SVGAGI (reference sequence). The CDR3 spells CASSYSPSTYEQYF. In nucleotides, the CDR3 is TGTGCCAGCAGTTACTCTCCGTCGACCTACGAGCAGTACTTC.

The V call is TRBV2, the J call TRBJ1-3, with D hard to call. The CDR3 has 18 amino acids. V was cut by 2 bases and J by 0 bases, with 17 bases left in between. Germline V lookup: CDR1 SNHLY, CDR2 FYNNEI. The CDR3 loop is CASSESRRRLSSGNTIYF. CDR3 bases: TGTGCCAGCAGTGAATCCCGCAGAAGGTTGAGCTCTGGAAACACCATATATTTT.

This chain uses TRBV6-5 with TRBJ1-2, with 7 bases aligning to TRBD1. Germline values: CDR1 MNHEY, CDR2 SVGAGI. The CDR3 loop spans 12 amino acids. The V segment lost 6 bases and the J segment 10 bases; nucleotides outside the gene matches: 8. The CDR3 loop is CASSRYGQDYTF. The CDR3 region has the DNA TGTGCCAGCAGCAGATACGGACAGGACTACACCTTC.

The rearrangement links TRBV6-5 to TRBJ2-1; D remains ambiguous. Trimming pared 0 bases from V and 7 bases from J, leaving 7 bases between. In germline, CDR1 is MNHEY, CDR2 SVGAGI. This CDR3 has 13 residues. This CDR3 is CASSYSIRNEQFF. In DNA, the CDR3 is TGTGCCAGCAGTTACTCGATCCGTAATGAGCAGTTCTTC.

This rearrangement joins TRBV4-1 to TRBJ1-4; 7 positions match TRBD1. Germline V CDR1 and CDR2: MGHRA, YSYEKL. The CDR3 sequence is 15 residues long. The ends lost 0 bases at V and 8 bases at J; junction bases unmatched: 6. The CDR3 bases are TGCGCCAGCAGCCAAGAGTTAGGGGGCTCGGAAAAACTGTTTTTT. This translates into CASSQELGGSEKLFF.

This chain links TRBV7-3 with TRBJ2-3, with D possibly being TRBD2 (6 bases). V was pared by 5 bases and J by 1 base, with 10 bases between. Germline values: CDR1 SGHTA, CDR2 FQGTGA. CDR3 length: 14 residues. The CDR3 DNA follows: TGTGCCAGCAGCCGACTAGGAGGCACAGATACGCAGTATTTT. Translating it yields CASSRLGGTDTQYF.

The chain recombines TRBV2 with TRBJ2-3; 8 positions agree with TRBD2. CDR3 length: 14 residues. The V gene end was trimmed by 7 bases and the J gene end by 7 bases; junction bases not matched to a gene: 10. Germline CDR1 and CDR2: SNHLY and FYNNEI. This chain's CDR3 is CASNGRTSLNTQYF. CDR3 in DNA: TGTGCCAGCAACGGGAGGACTAGCTTGAATACGCAGTATTTT.

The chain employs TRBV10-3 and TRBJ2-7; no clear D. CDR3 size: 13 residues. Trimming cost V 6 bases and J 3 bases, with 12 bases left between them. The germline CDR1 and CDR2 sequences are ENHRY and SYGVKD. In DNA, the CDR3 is TGTGCCATCAGAGAGGCGTCCTTCTACGAGCAGTACTTC. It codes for CAIREASFYEQYF.

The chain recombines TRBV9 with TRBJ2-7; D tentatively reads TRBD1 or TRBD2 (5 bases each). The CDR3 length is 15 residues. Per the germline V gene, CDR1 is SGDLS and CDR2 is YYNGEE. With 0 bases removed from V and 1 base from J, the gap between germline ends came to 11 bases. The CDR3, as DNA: TGTGCCAGCAGCGTAGGGGACCATAGTTCCTACGAGCAGTACTTC. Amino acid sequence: CASSVGDHSSYEQYF.

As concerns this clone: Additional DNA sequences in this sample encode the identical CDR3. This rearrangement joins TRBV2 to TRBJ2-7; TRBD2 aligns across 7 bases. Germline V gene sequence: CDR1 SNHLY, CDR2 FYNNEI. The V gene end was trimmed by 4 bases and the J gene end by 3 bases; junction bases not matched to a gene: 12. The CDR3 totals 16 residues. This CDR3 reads CASSGLRGGGDYEQYF. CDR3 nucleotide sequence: TGTGCCAGCAGTGGTCTAAGGGGCGGGGGAGACTACGAGCAGTACTTC.